The source of this T cell receptor beta chain is a study of T cells in Graves' hyperthyroidism and ophthalmopathy. There were TCR beta CDR3 regions amplified from RNA transcripts. In the first-round RT-PCR of the TCR CDR3, the HTBI primer set was used. TCRdb re-derived calls from the multiplex PCR reads in MiXCR, one entry per CDR3 protein. This table has more than 500,000 distinct CDR3 sequences, approximately 15% appearing once. V gave up 3 bases and J gave up 6 bases, with 14 bases separating them. Germline CDR1 is GTSNPN and CDR2 is SVGIG (reference sequence). The CDR3 totals 13 residues. PBMCs were collected from a roughly 9.7 ml volume of fresh peripheral blood.

V and J are TRBV30 and TRBJ2-5; maybe TRBD2 (6 bases). Sequencing was performed on blood. The sequence was collected from a woman between 40 and 50 years old with Graves' ophthalmopathy. The CDR3 spells CAWSGSTTQTQYF. CDR3 nucleotides: TGTGCCTGGAGCGGGAGTACGACACAGACCCAGTACTTC.